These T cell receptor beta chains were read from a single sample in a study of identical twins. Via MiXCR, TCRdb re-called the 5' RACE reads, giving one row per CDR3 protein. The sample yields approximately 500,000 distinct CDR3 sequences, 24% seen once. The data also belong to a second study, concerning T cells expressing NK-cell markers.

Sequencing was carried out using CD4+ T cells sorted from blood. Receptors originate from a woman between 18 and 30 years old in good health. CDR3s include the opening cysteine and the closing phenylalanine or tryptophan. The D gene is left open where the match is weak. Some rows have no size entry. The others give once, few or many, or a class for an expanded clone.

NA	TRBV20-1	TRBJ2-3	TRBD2	TGCAGTGCTAGAGATACTAGCGGGGGGGCCACAGATACGCAGTATTTT	CSARDTSGGATDTQYF
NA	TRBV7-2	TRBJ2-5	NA	TGTGCCAGCAGCCTAGAGCTAGAGAGTACCCAGTACTTC	CASSLELESTQYF
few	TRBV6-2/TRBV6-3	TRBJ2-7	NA	TGTGCCAGCAGTTACTCGAAGGCTCTGCCCGCCTACGAGCAGTACTTC	CASSYSKALPAYEQYF
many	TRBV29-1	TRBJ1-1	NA	TGCAGCGTTGAAAATCTTCAAGGCAGAGCTTTCTTT	CSVENLQGRAFF
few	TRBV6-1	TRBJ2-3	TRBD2	TGTGCCAGCAGCCAGCGGGGGGCGGGCACAGATACGCAGTATTTT	CASSQRGAGTDTQYF
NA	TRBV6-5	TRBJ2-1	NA	TGTGCCAGCAGGTACTCTAGAGGGGGGTCGAGCGAGCAGTTCTTC	CASRYSRGGSSEQFF
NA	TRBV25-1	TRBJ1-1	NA	TGTGCCAGCAGTGAAAGGATGAACACTGAAGCTTTCTTT	CASSERMNTEAFF
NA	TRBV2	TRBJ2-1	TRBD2	TGTGCCAGCAGCGCACCATCGGGACTAGCCTCTTCCAATGAGCAGTTCTTC	CASSAPSGLASSNEQFF
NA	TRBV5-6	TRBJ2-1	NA	TGTGCCAGCAGCTCAATCAGGGCCACCTACATGCTCGCCAATGAGCAGTTCTTC	CASSSIRATYMLANEQFF
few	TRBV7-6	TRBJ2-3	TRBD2	TGTGCCAGCAGCCCCGTGACTAGCCAAGATACGCAGTATTTT	CASSPVTSQDTQYF
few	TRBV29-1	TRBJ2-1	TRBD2	TGCAGCGTTGCCCGTCTAGCGGGTAGGTACAATGAGCAGTTCTTC	CSVARLAGRYNEQFF
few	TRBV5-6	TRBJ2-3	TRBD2	TGTGCCAGCAGCTTGGCCTCTGGCGGGGGAGCAGATACGCAGTATTTT	CASSLASGGGADTQYF
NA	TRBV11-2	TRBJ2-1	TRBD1	TGTGCCAGCAGATCTCCGGGACAGGCCGCCTCAAGGTACAATGAGCAGTTCTTC	CASRSPGQAASRYNEQFF
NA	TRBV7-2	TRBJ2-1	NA	TGTGCCAGCAGCTTACAGGTCGTCGTCGGGTATGAGCAGTTCTTC	CASSLQVVVGYEQFF
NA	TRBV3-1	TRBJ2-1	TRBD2	TGTGCCAGCAGCCAAGACCCAGCGGGGGGCCGCGATGAGCAGTTCTTC	CASSQDPAGGRDEQFF
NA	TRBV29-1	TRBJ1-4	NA	TGCAGCGTTGGGAAAGGGGACGAAAAACTGTTTTTT	CSVGKGDEKLFF
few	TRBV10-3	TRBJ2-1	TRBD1	TGTGCCATCAGTGATCCTCGACAGGGCTCCTACAATGAGCAGTTCTTC	CAISDPRQGSYNEQFF
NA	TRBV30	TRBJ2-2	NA	TGTGCCTGGAGGGACCTCACCGGGGAGCTGTTTTTT	CAWRDLTGELFF
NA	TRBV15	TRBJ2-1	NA	TGTGCCACCAGCAGAGTAAGGGGGGACTACAATGAGCAGTTCTTC	CATSRVRGDYNEQFF
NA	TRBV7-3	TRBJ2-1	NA	TGTGCCAGCAGCTTCCTCCCGGGGCGTGGGGGCTACAATGAGCAGTTCTTC	CASSFLPGRGGYNEQFF
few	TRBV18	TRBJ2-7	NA	TGTGCCAGCTCAAATGCGGCCTACGAGCAGTACTTC	CASSNAAYEQYF
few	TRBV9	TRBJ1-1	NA	TGTGCCAGCAGTCCCACCGGGGAGCGCGCTTTCTTT	CASSPTGERAFF
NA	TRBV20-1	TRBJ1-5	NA	TGCAGTGCTAGACCAAATAGCAATCAGCCCCAGCATTTT	CSARPNSNQPQHF
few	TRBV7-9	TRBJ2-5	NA	TGTGCCAGCAGCTTAGCGGCCGGGTCCCAAGAGACCCAGTACTTC	CASSLAAGSQETQYF